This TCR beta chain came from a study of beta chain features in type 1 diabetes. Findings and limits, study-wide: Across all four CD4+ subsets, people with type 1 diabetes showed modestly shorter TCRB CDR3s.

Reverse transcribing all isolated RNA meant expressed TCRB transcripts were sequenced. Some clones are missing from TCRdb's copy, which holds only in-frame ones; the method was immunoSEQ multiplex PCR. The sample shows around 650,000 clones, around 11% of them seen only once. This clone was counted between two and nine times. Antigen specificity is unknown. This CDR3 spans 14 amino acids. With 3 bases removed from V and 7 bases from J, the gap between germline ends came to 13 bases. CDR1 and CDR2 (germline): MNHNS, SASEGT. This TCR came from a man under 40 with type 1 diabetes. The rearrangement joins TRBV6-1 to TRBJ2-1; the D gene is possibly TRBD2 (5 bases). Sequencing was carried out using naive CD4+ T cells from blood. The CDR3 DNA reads TGTGCCAGCAGTGACCCGCCCCAGCGGAATGAGCAGTTCTTC. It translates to CASSDPPQRNEQFF.